The entry below gives a single T cell receptor beta chain sequence along with its context. CD4+CD127+ cells were sorted as the conventional CD4 T cells. V shed 4 bases and J 4 bases; nucleotides not matched to a gene: 6. This CDR3 spans 14 amino acids. Germline assignment: CDR1 LNHDA and CDR2 SQIVND (reference sequence). Here immunoSEQ multiplex PCR was the method, and the copy in TCRdb shows in-frame clones only, minus some. The sample consists of roughly 24,000 clones, around 96% of them appearing once. The data stem from a study of B cell selection in AIRE deficiency. The specimen was CD4+CD127+ conventional T cells sorted from PBMCs. The genes are TRBV19 and TRBJ2-7, with 8 bases lining up with TRBD1. The clonotype was recovered from a human donor in good health. The CDR3 nucleotides read TGTGCCAGTAGTACGGACAGGGCGAGGTACGAGCAGTACTTC. As protein: CASSTDRARYEQYF. Looking up the rest from reference TRBV19 and TRBJ2-7 gives the full variable domain: DGGITQSPKYLFRKEGQNVTLSCEQNLNHDAMYWYRQDPGQGLRLIYYSQIVNDFQKGDIAEGYSVSREKKESFPLTVTSAQKNPTAFYLCASSTDRARYEQYFGPGTRLTVT.